The clone carrying this T cell receptor (beta chain) showed up many times. V was pared by 7 bases and J by 5 bases, with 8 bases of the junction left unmatched. CDR3 length equals 14 residues. Looked up from germline, CDR1 is MNHEY and CDR2 is SVGAGI. Investigators amplified TCR beta CDR3 regions from RNA transcripts. The first-round RT-PCR employed HTBI primers together with the Qiagen OneStep RT-PCR kit. A multiplex PCR was then performed as the second round. TCRdb re-called the multiplex PCR reads through MiXCR, storing one row per CDR3 protein. The sample comprises 200,000 to 250,000 distinct CDR3 sequences, about a fifth of which are singletons, and more than 35% rests with the top ten. These data originate in a study of Graves' ophthalmopathy and Graves' hyperthyroidism. The study excluded patients with other autoimmune diseases, uncontrolled infections, pregnancy or lactation. Diagnostic conclusions were grounded in clinical symptoms, serum thyroxine, TRAb, thyroid ultrasound and orbital computed tomography. PBMCs came from more than 7.5 ml of fresh peripheral blood.

The TCR was taken from a woman between 50 and 59 years old with Graves' ophthalmopathy. The sequenced sample was peripheral blood. This chain uses TRBV6-5 with TRBJ2-5; 9 bases fit TRBD1. DNA of the CDR3: TGTGCCAGCACCAGGGACAGGGTGCAGGAGACCCAGTACTTC. Protein product: CASTRDRVQETQYF.